This TCR beta chain comes out of a study of vaccination and CD4 T cells after COVID-19. Described treatment: approximately 9-day PBMC culture with coronavirus spike peptide pools or control peptides (ViraFEST assay). CDR1 and CDR2 from the germline V gene are SGHRS and YFSETQ. V was trimmed by 0 bases and J by 4 bases, leaving 16 bases between them. The CDR3 consists of 16 residues. With the Oncomine TCR Beta short-read assay, DNA from cultured CD4+ T cells was sequenced. In TCRdb, the PCR reads were re-called with MiXCR into one record per CDR3 protein. The repertoire includes 13,000 or so distinct CDR3 sequences, less than 45% of them detected once, and roughly 7.3% sits in the top ten. This clonotype was seen a single time. Its antigen remains unidentified.

The sample here was CD4+ T cells from blood, cultured in vitro, taken after SARS-CoV-2 vaccination. The source of this sequence is a human donor who had recovered from COVID-19. The chain employs TRBV5-1 and TRBJ1-2; D remains unclear. This CDR3 is CASSLGPVDPSYGYTF. Here the CDR3 DNA reads TGCGCCAGCAGCTTGGGGCCGGTCGATCCCTCCTATGGCTACACCTTC.